This TCR beta chain was captured in a study of regulatory T cells in long-lasting Graves disease. Study-level findings and limits: Persistent disease exhibited a predilection for TRBV28, TRBJ1-2 and TRBJ2-5. It is possible that accuracy was reduced by the small size of the sample. Shared public clonotypes totalled approximately 3,000 in persistent patients, compared with about 970 in new patients.

Per the germline V gene, CDR1 is SEHNR and CDR2 is FQNEAQ (reference sequence). CDR3 length equals 16 residues. The junction had 13 bases not matched to a gene; V was cut back by 4 bases and J by 6 bases. To make TCR beta libraries, researchers used iRepertoire HTBI primers and Arm-PCR of CDR3 regions. TCRdb itself ran the multiplex PCR reads through MiXCR, one entry per CDR3 protein. The sample lists fewer than 650,000 distinct CDR3 sequences, 15% to 20% occurring once. This clonotype was seen many times. Its antigen is unidentified. Time point in this sample: newly diagnosed GD, antithyroid drugs for less than 3 months. RNA from PBMCs was the source of the TCR library. These data also featured in a second study, about T cells in Graves' hyperthyroidism and ophthalmopathy.

This sequence joins TRBV7-9 and TRBJ2-7, with TRBD1 matching over 9 bases. The sequence derives from a woman under 40 with Graves disease. The sample here was peripheral blood mononuclear cells (PBMCs), taken at new diagnosis, from a patient treated with antithyroid drugs. Here the CDR3 reads CASSSAQGAIASEQYF. The CDR3 nucleotides read TGTGCCAGCAGCTCGGCACAGGGGGCTATCGCAAGCGAGCAGTACTTC.